This TCR beta chain emerged from a study of cytomegalovirus exposure and HLA in healthy donors. As for the study in general: There were 70 million to 95 million unique TCRs (from HLA-typed donors) in an early data release. Of the donors genotyped, a few hundred in all, about 76% fell in the Caucasian-associated ancestry cluster.

The CDR3 runs to 15 residues. V was clipped by 5 bases and J by 4 bases; unmatched bases: 5. Germline V gene sequence: CDR1 MNHNS, CDR2 SASEGT. A single count supports this clone. The antigen is undetermined. The PCR used 60 Vbeta and 13 Jbeta primers. Profiling relied on immunoSEQ multiplex PCR, and the TCRdb table lists in-frame clones only, not all of them. The data hold approximately 180,000 clones, with 81% observed a single time. General observations from the study: When analyzed later, a missense DCLRE1C variant was found to be linked to TCR beta V- and J-gene trimming.

Sample: PBMCs. The clonotype was recovered from a young man in good health and CMV-seronegative. The J gene is TRBJ2-1, the V gene TRBV6-1, with 10 nucleotides matching TRBD1. The CDR3 nucleotides read TGTGCCAGCAGTACGGACAGGGGGAAGTACAATGAGCAGTTCTTC. This translates into CASSTDRGKYNEQFF.